Listed below are T cell receptor beta chains from one sample, sequenced in a study of blood T cell repertoires in COVID-19. The repertoire was sequenced with immunoSEQ multiplex PCR; TCRdb's copy has only in-frame clones and lacks some. The sample shows some 260,000 clones, about 90% of them seen only once. The sequenced sample consisted of peripheral blood. The receptors shown here come from an older woman with COVID-19, enrolled during active disease. Both conserved end residues are trimmed from each CDR3.

V,J,CDR3
TRBV6-5,TRBJ1-1,ASSFFGENTEAF
TRBV30,TRBJ2-1,AWSALAGTNEQF
TRBV19,TRBJ2-1,ASSRGNSGEQF
TRBV4-1,TRBJ2-6,ASSQGTRLASGANVLT
TRBV3-1/TRBV3-2,TRBJ1-2,ASSQTRGRFYGYT
TRBV5-4,TRBJ1-2,ASSLGQGRFGYT
TRBV6-6,TRBJ2-2,ASTGLANTGELF
TRBV6-1,TRBJ2-7,ASSEGGGLTYEQY
TRBV6-5,TRBJ2-7,ASLGEVSYEQY
TRBV2,TRBJ1-1,ASMVTGNTEAF
TRBV3-1/TRBV3-2,TRBJ2-1,ASSPLLGGNEQF
TRBV29-1,TRBJ2-5,SVGQGGETQY
TRBV30,TRBJ2-7,ALQGTHEQY
TRBV10-3,TRBJ2-2,AISGTRNTGELF
TRBV28,TRBJ1-3,ASSSGQKTPLSGNTIY
TRBV30,TRBJ1-1,AWLPRTGGLTEAF
TRBV25-1,TRBJ2-5,ASSELGGQETQY
TRBV30,TRBJ1-4,AWSVLPASTNEKLF
TRBV6-4,TRBJ2-3,ASSADGTSGGTDTQY
TRBV7-2,TRBJ2-6,ASSLDGSSGANVLT